This T cell receptor beta chain was sequenced for a study of blood T cell repertoires in COVID-19. Study background: Specimens from acute and convalescent COVID-19 originated in the United States, Italy and Spain.

Germline assignment: CDR1 SGHNT and CDR2 YYREEE (reference sequence). Trimming removed 2 bases from V and 6 bases from J, with 11 bases in between. The CDR3 consists of 13 residues. Per the study methods: Estimation of nucleated cell counts relied on the amplification of reference gene primers. Measured with immunoSEQ multiplex PCR; TCRdb has only the in-frame clones, and not every one. D and trimming come from the DNA, and the V and J calls and clone size come from that table. The sample gives 200,000 to 250,000 clones, roughly 81% of which show up once; 0.98% is in the top ten. A word on this clone: Other DNA variants within this sample encode the same CDR3.

This sequence was found in a middle-aged man with acute or convalescent COVID-19. What was sequenced was peripheral blood. V and J are TRBV5-4 and TRBJ1-2; tentatively, D is TRBD1 (5 bases). In nucleotides, the CDR3 is TGTGCCAGCAGCTTACTCGGAGGGGATGGCTACACCTTC. Residues: CASSLLGGDGYTF.